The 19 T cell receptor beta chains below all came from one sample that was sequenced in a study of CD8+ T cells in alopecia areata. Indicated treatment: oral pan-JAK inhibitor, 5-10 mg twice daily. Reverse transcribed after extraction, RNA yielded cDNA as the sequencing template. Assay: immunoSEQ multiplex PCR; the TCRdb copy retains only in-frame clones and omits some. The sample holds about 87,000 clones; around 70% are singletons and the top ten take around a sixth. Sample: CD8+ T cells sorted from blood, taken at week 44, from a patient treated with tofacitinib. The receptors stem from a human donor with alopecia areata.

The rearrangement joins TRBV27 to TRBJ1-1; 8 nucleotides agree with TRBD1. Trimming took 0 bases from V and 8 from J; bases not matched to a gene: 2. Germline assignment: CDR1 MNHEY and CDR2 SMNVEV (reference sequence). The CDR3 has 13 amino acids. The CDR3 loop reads CASSLSGQVEAFF. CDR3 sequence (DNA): TGTGCCAGCAGTTTATCGGGACAGGTCGAAGCTTTCTTT.

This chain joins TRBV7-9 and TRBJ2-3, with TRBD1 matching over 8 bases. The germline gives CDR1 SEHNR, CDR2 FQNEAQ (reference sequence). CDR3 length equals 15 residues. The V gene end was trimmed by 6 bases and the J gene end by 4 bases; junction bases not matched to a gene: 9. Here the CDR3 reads CASRSDRDGADTQYF. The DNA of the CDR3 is TGTGCCAGCAGATCGGACAGGGATGGGGCAGATACGCAGTATTTT. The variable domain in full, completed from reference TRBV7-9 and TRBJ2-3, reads DTGVSQNPRHKITKRGQNVTFRCDPISEHNRLYWYRQTLGQGPEFLTYFQNEAQLEKSRLLSDRFSAERPKGSFSTLEIQRTEQGDSAMYLCASRSDRDGADTQYFGPGTRLTVL.

The CDR3 sequence: CASSSGLAGVNEQFF. The DNA of the CDR3 is TGTGCCAGCAGTTCAGGACTAGCGGGGGTGAATGAGCAGTTCTTC. This chain uses TRBV7-3 with TRBJ2-1, with 13 bases identical to TRBD2. The CDR3 is 15 amino acids. With V trimmed by 6 bases and J by 7 bases, 6 bases remained unmatched. The V gene's germline CDR1 is SGHTA and CDR2 FQGTGA.

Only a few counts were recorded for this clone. This chain's CDR3 is CASSEWNPLNTEAFF. The DNA for the CDR3 is TGTGCCAGCAGTGAATGGAACCCTTTGAACACTGAAGCTTTCTTT. V usage is TRBV25-1 and J usage is TRBJ1-1; D remains ambiguous. Per germline, CDR1 MGHDK and CDR2 SYGVNS. Trimming removed 1 base from V and 0 bases from J, with 9 bases in between. The CDR3 contains 15 residues.

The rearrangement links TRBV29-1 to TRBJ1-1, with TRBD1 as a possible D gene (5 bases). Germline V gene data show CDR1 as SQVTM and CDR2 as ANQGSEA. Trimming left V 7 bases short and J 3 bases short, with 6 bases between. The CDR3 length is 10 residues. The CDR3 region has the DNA TGCAGCGGGGGGGACACTGAAGCTTTCTTT. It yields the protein CSGGDTEAFF.

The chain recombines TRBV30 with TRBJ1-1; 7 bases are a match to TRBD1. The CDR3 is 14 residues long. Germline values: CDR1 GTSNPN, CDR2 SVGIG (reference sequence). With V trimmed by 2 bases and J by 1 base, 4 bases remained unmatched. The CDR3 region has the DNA TGTGCCTGGAGTTCGACAGGGACGAACACTGAAGCTTTCTTT. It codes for CAWSSTGTNTEAFF.

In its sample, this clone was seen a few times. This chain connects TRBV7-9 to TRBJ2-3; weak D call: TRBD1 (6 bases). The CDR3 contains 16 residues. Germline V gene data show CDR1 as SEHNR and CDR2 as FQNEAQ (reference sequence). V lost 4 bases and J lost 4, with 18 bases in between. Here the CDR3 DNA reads TGTGCCAGCAGCTCCATCACCCACAGGGAACCAGATACGCAGTATTTT. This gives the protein CASSSITHREPDTQYF.

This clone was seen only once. CDR3 coding DNA: TGTGCCTGGGAACCGGGACTCGGGTTATCACCCCTCCACTTT. Translation gives CAWEPGLGLSPLHF. The V and J genes are TRBV30 and TRBJ1-6; D possibly corresponds to TRBD1 (5 bases). Germline V lookup: CDR1 GTSNPN, CDR2 SVGIG (reference sequence). This CDR3 comprises 14 residues. V was clipped by 5 bases and J by 10 bases, with 18 bases between them.

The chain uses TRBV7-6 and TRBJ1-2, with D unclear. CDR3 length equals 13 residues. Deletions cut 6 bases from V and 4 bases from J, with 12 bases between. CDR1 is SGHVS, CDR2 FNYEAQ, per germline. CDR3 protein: CASSAGLAYGYTF. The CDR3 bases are TGTGCCAGCAGTGCTGGACTCGCCTATGGCTACACCTTC.

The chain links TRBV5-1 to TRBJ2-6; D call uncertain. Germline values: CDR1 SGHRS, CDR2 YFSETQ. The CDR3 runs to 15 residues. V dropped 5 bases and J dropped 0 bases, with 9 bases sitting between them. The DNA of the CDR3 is TGCGCCAGCAGGGCGACGGACTCTGGGGCCAACGTCCTGACTTTC. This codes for CASRATDSGANVLTF.

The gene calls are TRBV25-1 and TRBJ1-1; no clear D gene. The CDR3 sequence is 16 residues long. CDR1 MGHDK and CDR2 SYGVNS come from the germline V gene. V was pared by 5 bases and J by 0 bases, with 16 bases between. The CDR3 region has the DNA TGTGCCAGCAGTCCCCGCCCCGGGAGCTTGAACACTGAAGCTTTCTTT. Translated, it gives CASSPRPGSLNTEAFF.

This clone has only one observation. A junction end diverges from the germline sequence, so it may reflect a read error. The CDR3: CASSSTLFAGF. The DNA of the CDR3 is TGTGCCAGCAGCTCTACACTTTTCGCCGGCTTT. The chain employs TRBV7-2 and TRBJ1-1, with D hard to call. CDR3 size: 11 residues. From germline, CDR1 is SGHTA and CDR2 FQGNSA.

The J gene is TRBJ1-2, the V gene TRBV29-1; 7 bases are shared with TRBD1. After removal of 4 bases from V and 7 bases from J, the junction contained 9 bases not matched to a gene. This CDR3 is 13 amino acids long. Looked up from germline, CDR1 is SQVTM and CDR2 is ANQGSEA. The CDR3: CSVGQGEDCGYTF. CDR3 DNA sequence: TGCAGCGTTGGGCAGGGGGAGGACTGTGGCTACACCTTC.

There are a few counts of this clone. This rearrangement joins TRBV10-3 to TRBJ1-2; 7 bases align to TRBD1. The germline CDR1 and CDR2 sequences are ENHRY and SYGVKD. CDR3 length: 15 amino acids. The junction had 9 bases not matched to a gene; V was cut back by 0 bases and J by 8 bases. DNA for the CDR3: TGTGCCATCAGTGAGTCAAAAGGGGGCGCGGAAGGCTACACCTTC. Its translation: CAISESKGGAEGYTF.

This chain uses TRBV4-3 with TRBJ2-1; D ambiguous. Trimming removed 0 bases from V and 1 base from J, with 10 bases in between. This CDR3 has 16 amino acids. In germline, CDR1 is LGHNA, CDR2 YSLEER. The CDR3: CASSQDPGRSYNEQFF. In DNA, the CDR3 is TGCGCCAGCAGCCAAGATCCGGGTAGGTCCTACAATGAGCAGTTCTTC.

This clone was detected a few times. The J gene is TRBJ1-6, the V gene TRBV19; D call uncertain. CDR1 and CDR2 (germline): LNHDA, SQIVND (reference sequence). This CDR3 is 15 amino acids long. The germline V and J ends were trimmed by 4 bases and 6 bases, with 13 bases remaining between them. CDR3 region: CASSTNREPNSPLHF. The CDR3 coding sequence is TGTGCCAGTAGTACCAACCGAGAGCCTAATTCACCCCTCCACTTT.

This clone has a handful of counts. The CDR3 spells CSVEAGLLTDTQYF. CDR3 DNA sequence: TGCAGCGTTGAAGCGGGGCTCCTCACAGATACGCAGTATTTT. The chain employs TRBV29-1 and TRBJ2-3; D assignment may be TRBD1 or TRBD2 (5 bases each). V lost 1 base and J 2 bases, leaving 10 bases between the germline ends. This CDR3 comprises 14 residues. Germline V CDR1 and CDR2: SQVTM, ANQGSEA.

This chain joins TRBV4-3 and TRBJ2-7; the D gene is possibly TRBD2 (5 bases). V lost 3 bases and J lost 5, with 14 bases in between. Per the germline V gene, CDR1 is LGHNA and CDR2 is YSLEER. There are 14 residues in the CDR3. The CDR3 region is CASSQVLEPHEQYF. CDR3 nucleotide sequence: TGCGCCAGCAGCCAGGTACTAGAACCCCACGAGCAGTACTTC.

CDR3 sequence: CASSQKSQGLQDSYEQYF. The CDR3 DNA is TGTGCCAGCAGCCAGAAATCTCAGGGGCTCCAAGATTCGTACGAGCAGTACTTC. The V call is TRBV7-2, the J call TRBJ2-7; D is perhaps TRBD1 (6 bases). The CDR3 loop spans 18 amino acids. The V end was cut by 5 bases, the J end by 4 bases, with 27 bases between. Germline V gives CDR1 SGHTA, CDR2 FQGNSA.